This T cell receptor (beta chain) was identified in a study of cytomegalovirus exposure and HLA in healthy donors. Study background: Unique TCR beta sequences numbering approximately 100 million came from about 180 million T cells in an earlier analysis.

Of note for this clone: Its specificity is not known.

PCR amplification relied on 60 Vbeta primers (plus 13 Jbeta primers). Method: immunoSEQ multiplex PCR; TCRdb's copy keeps in-frame clones and lacks some. The data contain hundreds of thousands of clones, around 79% of them seen just once; the ten biggest clones take up approximately 1.8%. From germline, CDR1 is PRHDT and CDR2 FYEKMQ (reference sequence). V shed 5 bases, J shed 6 bases, and the junction held 3 bases outside the gene matches. The CDR3 runs 13 residues. Notes on the study in general: As a later analysis revealed, the rate of TCR association differed by HLA locus, with DRB1 most and HLA-C fewest. The availability of immune exposure information extended only to CMV serostatus.

The specimen sequenced was PBMCs. This sequence originates from a male donor in good health and CMV-seronegative. The chain has TRBV13 and TRBJ2-4; 8 nucleotides line up with TRBD1. The CDR3 spells CASSPGQGNIQYF. The CDR3 DNA sequence: TGTGCCAGCAGCCCCGGACAGGGAAACATTCAGTACTTC.